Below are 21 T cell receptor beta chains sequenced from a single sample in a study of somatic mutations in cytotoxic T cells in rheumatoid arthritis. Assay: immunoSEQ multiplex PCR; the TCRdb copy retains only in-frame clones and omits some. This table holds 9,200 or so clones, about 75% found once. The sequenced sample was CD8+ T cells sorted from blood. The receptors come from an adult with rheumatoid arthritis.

The CDR3 loop is CASSIGRGESSYEQYF. The CDR3 bases are TGTGCCAGTAGTATAGGTCGCGGGGAAAGCTCCTACGAGCAGTACTTC. This chain uses TRBV19 with TRBJ2-5; the D gene is possibly TRBD2 (6 bases). The end of the DNA is better explained by TRBJ2-7, so the J call may be wrong. The germline gives CDR1 LNHDA, CDR2 SQIVND (reference sequence). This CDR3 is 16 amino acids long.

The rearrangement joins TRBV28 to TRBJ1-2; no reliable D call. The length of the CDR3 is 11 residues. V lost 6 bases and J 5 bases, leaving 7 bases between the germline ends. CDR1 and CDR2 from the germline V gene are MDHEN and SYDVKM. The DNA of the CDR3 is TGTGCCAGCAGGGGCAGATATGGCTACACCTTC. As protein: CASRGRYGYTF.

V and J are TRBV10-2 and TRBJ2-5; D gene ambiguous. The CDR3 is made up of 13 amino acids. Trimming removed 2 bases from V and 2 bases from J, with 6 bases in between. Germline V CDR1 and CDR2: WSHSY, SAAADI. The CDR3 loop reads CASSEASQETQYF. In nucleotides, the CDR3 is TGCGCCAGCAGTGAGGCCAGTCAAGAGACCCAGTACTTC.

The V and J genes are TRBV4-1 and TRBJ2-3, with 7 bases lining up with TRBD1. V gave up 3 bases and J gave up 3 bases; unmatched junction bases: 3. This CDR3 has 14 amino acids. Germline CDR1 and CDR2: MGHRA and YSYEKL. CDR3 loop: CASSHGQATDTQYF. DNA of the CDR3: TGCGCCAGCAGCCACGGACAGGCGACAGATACGCAGTATTTT.

The DNA for the CDR3 is TGTGCCAGCAGTGATGCCCGAATACGGCTACGAGGCTACACCTTC. Its protein product is CASSDARIRLRGYTF. The rearrangement joins TRBV2 to TRBJ1-2; D gene uncertain. CDR3 length equals 15 residues. V was pared by 3 bases and J by 8 bases, with 19 bases between. Germline V lookup: CDR1 SNHLY, CDR2 FYNNEI.

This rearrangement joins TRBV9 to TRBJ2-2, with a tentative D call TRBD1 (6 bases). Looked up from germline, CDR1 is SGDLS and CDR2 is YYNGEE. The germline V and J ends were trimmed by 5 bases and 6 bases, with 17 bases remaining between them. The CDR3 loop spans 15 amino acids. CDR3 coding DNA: TGTGCCAGCAGTCCCGGACTGGGGGCGTCCGGGGAGCTGTTTTTT. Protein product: CASSPGLGASGELFF.

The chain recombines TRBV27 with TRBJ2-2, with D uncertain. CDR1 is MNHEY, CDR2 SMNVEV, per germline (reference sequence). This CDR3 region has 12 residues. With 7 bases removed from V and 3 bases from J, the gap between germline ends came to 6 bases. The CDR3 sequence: CASTTDTGELFF. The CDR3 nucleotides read TGTGCCAGCACAACAGACACCGGGGAGCTGTTTTTT.

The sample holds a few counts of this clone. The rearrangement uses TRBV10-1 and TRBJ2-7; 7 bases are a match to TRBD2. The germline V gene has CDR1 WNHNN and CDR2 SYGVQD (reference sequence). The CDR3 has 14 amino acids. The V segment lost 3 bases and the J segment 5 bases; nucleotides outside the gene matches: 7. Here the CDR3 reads CASSEAGSGDEQYF. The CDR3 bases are TGCGCCAGCAGTGAAGCGGGATCTGGCGACGAGCAGTACTTC.

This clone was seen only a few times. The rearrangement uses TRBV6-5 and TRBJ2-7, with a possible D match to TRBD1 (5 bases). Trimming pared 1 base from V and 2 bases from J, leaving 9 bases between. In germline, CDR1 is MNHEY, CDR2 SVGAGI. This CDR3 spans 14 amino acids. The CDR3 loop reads CASSYFTGPYEQYF. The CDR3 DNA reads TGTGCCAGCAGTTACTTCACAGGTCCCTACGAGCAGTACTTC.

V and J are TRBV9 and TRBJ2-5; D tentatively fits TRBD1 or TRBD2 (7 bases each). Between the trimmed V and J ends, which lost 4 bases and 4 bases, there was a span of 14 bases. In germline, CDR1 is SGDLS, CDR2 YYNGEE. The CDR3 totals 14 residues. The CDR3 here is CASSPGGAPETQYF. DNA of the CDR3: TGTGCCAGCAGCCCAGGGGGGGCCCCAGAGACCCAGTACTTC.

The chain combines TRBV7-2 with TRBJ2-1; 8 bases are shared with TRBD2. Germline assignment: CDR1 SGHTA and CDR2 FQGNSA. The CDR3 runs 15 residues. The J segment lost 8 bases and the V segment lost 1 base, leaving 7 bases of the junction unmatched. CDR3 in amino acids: CASSLGVGGADEQFF. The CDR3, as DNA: TGTGCCAGCAGCTTAGGGGTCGGGGGGGCAGATGAGCAGTTCTTC.

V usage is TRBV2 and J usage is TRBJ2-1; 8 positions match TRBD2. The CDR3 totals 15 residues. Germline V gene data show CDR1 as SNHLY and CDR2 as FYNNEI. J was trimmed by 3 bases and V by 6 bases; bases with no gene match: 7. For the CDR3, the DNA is TGTGCCAGCAGCGCAACTAGCGGCAACTACAATGAGCAGTTCTTC. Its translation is CASSATSGNYNEQFF. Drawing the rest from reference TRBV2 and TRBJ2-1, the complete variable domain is EPEVTQTPSHQVTQMGQEVILRCVPISNHLYFYWYRQILGQKVEFLVSFYNNEISEKSEIFDDQFSVERPDGSNFTLKIRSTKLEDSAMYFCASSATSGNYNEQFFGPGTRLTVL.

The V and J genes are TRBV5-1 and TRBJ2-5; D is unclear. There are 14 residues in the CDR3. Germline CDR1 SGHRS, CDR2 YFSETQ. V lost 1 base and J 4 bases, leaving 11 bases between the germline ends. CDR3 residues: CASSLIGIGETQYF. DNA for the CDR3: TGCGCCAGCAGCTTGATAGGGATTGGAGAGACCCAGTACTTC.

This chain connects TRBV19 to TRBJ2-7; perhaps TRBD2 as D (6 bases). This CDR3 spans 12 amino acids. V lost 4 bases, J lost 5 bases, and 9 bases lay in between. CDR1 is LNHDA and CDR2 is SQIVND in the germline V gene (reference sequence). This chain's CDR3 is CASSTWGDEQYF. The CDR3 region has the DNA TGTGCCAGTAGTACGTGGGGGGACGAGCAGTACTTC. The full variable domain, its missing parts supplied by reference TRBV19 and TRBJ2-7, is DGGITQSPKYLFRKEGQNVTLSCEQNLNHDAMYWYRQDPGQGLRLIYYSQIVNDFQKGDIAEGYSVSREKKESFPLTVTSAQKNPTAFYLCASSTWGDEQYFGPGTRLTVT.

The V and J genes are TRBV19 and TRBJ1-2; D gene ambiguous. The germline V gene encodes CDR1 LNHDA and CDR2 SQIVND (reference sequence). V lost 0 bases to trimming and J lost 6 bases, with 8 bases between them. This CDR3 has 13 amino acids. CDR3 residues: CASSIENGHGYTF. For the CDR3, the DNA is TGTGCCAGTAGTATAGAAAACGGCCATGGCTACACCTTC.

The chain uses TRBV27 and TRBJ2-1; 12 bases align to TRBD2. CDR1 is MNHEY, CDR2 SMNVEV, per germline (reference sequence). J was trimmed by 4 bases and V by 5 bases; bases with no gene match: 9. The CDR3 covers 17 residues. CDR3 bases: TGTGCCAGCAGTCTTACCCTAGCGGGAGGGCCGTACAATGAGCAGTTCTTC. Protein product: CASSLTLAGGPYNEQFF.

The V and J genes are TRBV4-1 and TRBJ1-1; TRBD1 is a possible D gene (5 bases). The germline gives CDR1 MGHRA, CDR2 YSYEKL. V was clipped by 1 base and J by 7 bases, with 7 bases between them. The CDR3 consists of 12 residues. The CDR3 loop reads CASSQGQLEAFF. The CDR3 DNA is TGCGCCAGCAGCCAAGGACAGCTTGAAGCTTTCTTT.

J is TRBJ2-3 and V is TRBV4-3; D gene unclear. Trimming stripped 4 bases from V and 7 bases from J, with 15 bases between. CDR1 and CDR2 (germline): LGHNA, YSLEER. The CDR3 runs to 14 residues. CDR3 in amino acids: CASSPEYTIYTQYF. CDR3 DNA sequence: TGCGCCAGCAGCCCAGAATACACGATTTATACGCAGTATTTT.

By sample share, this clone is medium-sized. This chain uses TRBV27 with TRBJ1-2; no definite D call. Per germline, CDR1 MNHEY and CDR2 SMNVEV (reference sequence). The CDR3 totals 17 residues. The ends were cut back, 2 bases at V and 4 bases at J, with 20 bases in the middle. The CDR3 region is CASSLGGSALWSYGYTF. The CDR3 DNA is TGTGCCAGCAGTTTAGGTGGGTCAGCCCTCTGGAGCTATGGCTACACCTTC.

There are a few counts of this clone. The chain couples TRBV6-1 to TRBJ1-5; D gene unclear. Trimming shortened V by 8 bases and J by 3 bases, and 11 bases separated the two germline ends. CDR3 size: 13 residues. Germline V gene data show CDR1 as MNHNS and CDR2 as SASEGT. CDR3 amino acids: CASHQEPNQPQHF. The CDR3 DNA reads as TGTGCCAGCCATCAGGAACCCAATCAGCCCCAGCATTTT.

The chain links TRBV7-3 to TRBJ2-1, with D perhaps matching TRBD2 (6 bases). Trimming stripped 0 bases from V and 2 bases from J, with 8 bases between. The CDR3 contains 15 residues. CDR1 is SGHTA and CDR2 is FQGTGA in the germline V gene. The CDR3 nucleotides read TGTGCCAGCAGCTTAACTAGCGGCCCCTACAATGAGCAGTTCTTC. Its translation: CASSLTSGPYNEQFF. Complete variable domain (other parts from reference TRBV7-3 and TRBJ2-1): GAGVSQTPSNKVTEKGKYVELRCDPISGHTALYWYRQSLGQGPEFLIYFQGTGAADDSGLPNDRFFAVRPEGSVSTLKIQRTERGDSAVYLCASSLTSGPYNEQFFGPGTRLTVL.